The 18 T cell receptor beta chains given below trace back to one sample, sequenced in a study of blood T cell repertoires in COVID-19. Assay: immunoSEQ multiplex PCR; the TCRdb copy retains only in-frame clones and omits some. The data show 180,000 or so clones, roughly 80% seen once. The material sequenced was PBMCs or T cells enriched from blood (not recorded which). The receptors shown here come from a man aged 35 to 55 who had recovered from COVID-19.

The CDR3 DNA reads as TGTGCCAGCAGTTACTCGGGAGGGGGTCGACCTGAAGCTTTCTTT. Translating gives CASSYSGGGRPEAFF. This sequence joins TRBV6-5 and TRBJ1-1; D perhaps matches TRBD1 (6 bases). Deletions cut 0 bases from V and 6 bases from J, with 14 bases between. Germline CDR1 is MNHEY and CDR2 is SVGAGI. The CDR3 totals 15 residues.

The chain couples TRBV5-4 to TRBJ1-6; D not certain. V was shortened by 9 bases and J by 7 bases, with 11 bases between the two germline ends. Germline CDR1 and CDR2: SGHNT and YYREEE (reference sequence). The CDR3 has 12 residues. CDR3 nucleotide sequence: TGTGCCATGAACAGCCGCAATTCACCCCTCCACTTT. It yields the protein CAMNSRNSPLHF.

This clone appeared a few times. The V call is TRBV12-3 or TRBV12-4, the J call TRBJ2-1, with D hard to call. The CDR3 extends over 12 amino acids. Trimming cost V 6 bases and J 10 bases, with 13 bases left between them. In DNA form, the CDR3 reads TGTGCCAGCAGAAGCGCTAGTCGCGAGCAGTTCTTC. It translates to CASRSASREQFF.

The chain couples TRBV2 to TRBJ1-1; maybe TRBD1 (6 bases). Germline V gives CDR1 SNHLY, CDR2 FYNNEI. This CDR3 region has 13 residues. Trimming removed 6 bases from V and 3 bases from J, with 11 bases in between. In DNA form, the CDR3 reads TGTGCCAGCAGAGCGGACAGCCACACTGAAGCTTTCTTT. Translated: CASRADSHTEAFF.

The chain recombines TRBV25-1 with TRBJ1-2, with TRBD1 matching over 7 bases. The length of the CDR3 is 14 residues. J was trimmed by 6 bases and V by 6 bases; bases with no gene match: 10. From germline, CDR1 is MGHDK and CDR2 SYGVNS. DNA for the CDR3: TGTGCCAGCAGGCCCGGTGGAGGGGGCGATGGCTACACCTTC. Residues: CASRPGGGGDGYTF.

As for this clone: The junction and the germline gene differ at one end; a read error may be behind it. The chain recombines TRBV3-1 (or the pseudogene TRBV3-2) with TRBJ1-2, with 7 positions matching TRBD1. Germline V gives CDR1 LGHDT, CDR2 YNNKEL (reference sequence). This CDR3 comprises 12 residues. The CDR3 nucleotides are TGTGCCAGCAGCCAGAGGACAGGCCGGTACGCCTTC. Amino acid sequence: CASSQRTGRYAF.

In DNA, the CDR3 is TGTGCCAGCAGCACCGTGGGGGGTCACGAGCAGTACTTC. As protein: CASSTVGGHEQYF. The J gene is TRBJ2-7, the V gene TRBV5-4, with a weak D call TRBD2 (6 bases). V gave up 4 bases and J gave up 5 bases, with 13 bases separating them. The CDR3 contains 13 residues. Germline CDR1 is SGHNT and CDR2 is YYREEE (reference sequence). Full variable domain (rest looked up from reference TRBV5-4 and TRBJ2-7): ETGVTQSPTHLIKTRGQQVTLRCSSQSGHNTVSWYQQALGQGPQFIFQYYREEENGRGNFPPRFSGLQFPNYSSELNVNALELDDSALYLCASSTVGGHEQYFGPGTRLTVT.

The CDR3 loop reads CASSLRSGGGETQYF. In DNA, the CDR3 is TGCGCCAGCAGCTTACGCTCAGGGGGCGGGGAGACCCAGTACTTC. The chain employs TRBV5-1 and TRBJ2-5, with TRBD1 identical over 8 bases. After removal of 2 bases from V and 5 bases from J, the junction contained 8 bases not matched to a gene. The CDR3 contains 15 residues. Germline V gene data show CDR1 as SGHRS and CDR2 as YFSETQ.

The chain links TRBV12-3 or TRBV12-4 to TRBJ1-2; maybe TRBD1 (6 bases). The CDR3 has 13 amino acids. V shed 3 bases and J shed 2 bases, with 7 bases lying between them. Here the CDR3 DNA reads TGTGCCAGCAGTTTTCAGGGGAACTATGGCTACACCTTC. It translates to CASSFQGNYGYTF.

The chain recombines TRBV6-6 with TRBJ1-2; possible D gene TRBD1, 5 bases. This CDR3 is 14 amino acids long. The germline CDR1 and CDR2 sequences are MNHNY and SVGAGI (reference sequence). V lost 2 bases to trimming and J lost 8 bases, with 15 bases between them. The CDR3 sequence: CASSYPDSLGGYTF. The CDR3 nucleotides are TGTGCCAGCAGTTACCCCGACAGCCTTGGGGGCTACACCTTC.

The rearrangement uses TRBV28 and TRBJ2-7; TRBD1 agrees at 10 bases. Trimming took 6 bases from V and 3 from J; bases not matched to a gene: 5. The CDR3 covers 14 residues. In germline, CDR1 is MDHEN, CDR2 SYDVKM. The CDR3 sequence: CASRVRDRGYEQYF. The CDR3 DNA follows: TGTGCCAGCAGGGTCCGGGACAGGGGCTACGAGCAGTACTTC.

The chain combines TRBV7-6 with TRBJ1-5; tentatively, D is TRBD1 (5 bases). CDR1 and CDR2 (germline): SGHVS, FNYEAQ. The CDR3 covers 16 residues. Trimming shortened V by 1 base and J by 6 bases, and 16 bases separated the two germline ends. The CDR3 DNA is TGTGCCAGCAGCTTAGAAAGAAAGGGGTGCGGTCAGCCCCAGCATTTT. Its translation: CASSLERKGCGQPQHF.

The chain couples TRBV10-3 to TRBJ2-2; D might be TRBD2 (6 bases). The V end was cut by 7 bases, the J end by 4 bases, with 16 bases between. The CDR3 length is 15 residues. CDR1 ENHRY and CDR2 SYGVKD come from the germline V gene. The CDR3 DNA sequence: TGTGCCATCAAAGTCGGGGGAAGGACCACCGGGGAGCTGTTTTTT. Translation: CAIKVGGRTTGELFF.

The CDR3 region is CASTITGTSYGYTF. The CDR3 DNA sequence: TGTGCCAGCACTATTACCGGGACATCGTATGGCTACACCTTC. The chain couples TRBV2 to TRBJ1-2, with D perhaps TRBD1 (6 bases). CDR3 length equals 14 residues. V lost 7 bases and J 5 bases, leaving 17 bases between the germline ends. In germline, CDR1 is SNHLY, CDR2 FYNNEI.

As for this clone: At one end, the junction sequence differs from germline, possibly due to a read error. V is TRBV7-7 and J is TRBJ1-4; a weak D match, TRBD1 (5 bases). This CDR3 has 17 residues. Germline CDR1 SSHAT, CDR2 FNYEAQ (reference sequence). Here the CDR3 reads CASSLAPRGVSREKLFF. For the CDR3, the DNA is TGTGCTAGCAGCTTAGCGCCCCGGGGGGTCTCGCGGGAAAAACTGTTTTTT.

J is TRBJ1-2 and V is TRBV18, with D perhaps matching TRBD1 (6 bases). The CDR3 is 12 residues long. Germline V CDR1 and CDR2: KGHSH, LQKENI. Deletions cut 4 bases from V and 6 bases from J, with 9 bases between. CDR3 DNA: TGTGCCAGCTCACTAAACAGGGATGGCTACACCTTC. Translated, it gives CASSLNRDGYTF.

The chain uses TRBV9 and TRBJ1-1; maybe TRBD1 (6 bases). The CDR3 has 16 residues. The V gene lost 2 bases and the J gene lost 4 bases, with 18 bases spanning the gap. Per the germline V gene, CDR1 is SGDLS and CDR2 is YYNGEE. DNA for the CDR3: TGTGCCAGCAGCGTCGTGTCGCTGAGAGGGGGCACTGAAGCTTTCTTT. Residues: CASSVVSLRGGTEAFF.

The chain joins TRBV11-2 to TRBJ1-2; possible D gene TRBD1, 6 bases. The germline CDR1 and CDR2 sequences are SGHAT and FQNNGV. V shed 5 bases and J shed 5 bases, with 18 bases lying between them. The CDR3 length is 15 residues. Here the CDR3 DNA reads TGTGCCAGCAGCGGTCGGACAGAGGTACCGTATGGCTACACCTTC. Translated: CASSGRTEVPYGYTF.